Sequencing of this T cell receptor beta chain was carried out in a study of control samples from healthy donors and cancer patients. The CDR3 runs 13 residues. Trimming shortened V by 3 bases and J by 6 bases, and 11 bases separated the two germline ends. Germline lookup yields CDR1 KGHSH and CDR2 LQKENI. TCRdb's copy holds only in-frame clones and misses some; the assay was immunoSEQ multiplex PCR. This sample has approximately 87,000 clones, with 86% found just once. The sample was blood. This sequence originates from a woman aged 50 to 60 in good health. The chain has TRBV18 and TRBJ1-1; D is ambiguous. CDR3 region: CASSPPIRAEAFF. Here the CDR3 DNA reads TGTGCCAGCTCACCCCCAATAAGGGCTGAAGCTTTCTTT.